This record looks at one TCR beta chain sequence and its context. The antigen remains undetermined. V lost 4 bases, J lost 0 bases, and 10 bases lay in between. The CDR3 covers 14 residues. Per the germline V gene, CDR1 is MNHEY and CDR2 is SMNVEV (reference sequence). In each sample, about 10^5 TCR templates were assayed. Clones were sequenced by immunoSEQ multiplex PCR, and TCRdb holds only the in-frame ones, with some missing. The sample records tens of thousands of clones, just over 95% being singletons. The data were taken from a study of siplizumab effects on memory and regulatory T cells. Study outcomes and limitations: Under siplizumab, alloreactive sequences traced to unstimulated CD4+ memory cells were significantly reduced. The alloresponse seemed to draw substantially on naive T cells, which appeared more diverse than memory cells. Left unconfirmed was the suppressive function of proliferating Tregs from siplizumab cultures.

The gene calls are TRBV27 and TRBJ2-7; the D gene is possibly TRBD2 (5 bases). Source material: naive CD8+ T cells sorted from blood. The sequence derives from a human donor in good health. The CDR3 sequence: CASSSGSVSYEQYF. In DNA form, the CDR3 reads TGTGCCAGCAGTTCGGGTAGCGTCTCCTACGAGCAGTACTTC.